Described below is a single T cell receptor beta chain sequence and its context. The data originate from a study of blood T cell repertoires in COVID-19. Study background: The United States, Italy and Spain were the sources of the acute and convalescent COVID-19 samples. PBMCs, B-cell-depleted T cells, or T cells were the source of the cDNA or gDNA that made up the material.

This CDR3 contains 13 residues. Germline CDR1 MNHEY, CDR2 SVGEGT. V lost 4 bases, J lost 7 bases, and 11 bases lay in between. Original analysis: Reference gene primer amplification gave nucleated cell count estimates. TCRdb keeps only in-frame clones here, not all; method: immunoSEQ multiplex PCR. The V and J calls and clone size are taken from that table; D and trimming were inferred from the DNA. The sample contains some 130,000 clones, around three quarters of which appear only once. Sequenced: peripheral blood. The chain links TRBV6-2 or TRBV6-3 to TRBJ1-5; maybe TRBD1 (5 bases). This TCR was recovered from a human donor in a cohort sampled during active COVID-19. CDR3 bases: TGTGCCAGCAGTTTGGACATTAAGCAGCCCCAGCATTTT. It specifies CASSLDIKQPQHF.